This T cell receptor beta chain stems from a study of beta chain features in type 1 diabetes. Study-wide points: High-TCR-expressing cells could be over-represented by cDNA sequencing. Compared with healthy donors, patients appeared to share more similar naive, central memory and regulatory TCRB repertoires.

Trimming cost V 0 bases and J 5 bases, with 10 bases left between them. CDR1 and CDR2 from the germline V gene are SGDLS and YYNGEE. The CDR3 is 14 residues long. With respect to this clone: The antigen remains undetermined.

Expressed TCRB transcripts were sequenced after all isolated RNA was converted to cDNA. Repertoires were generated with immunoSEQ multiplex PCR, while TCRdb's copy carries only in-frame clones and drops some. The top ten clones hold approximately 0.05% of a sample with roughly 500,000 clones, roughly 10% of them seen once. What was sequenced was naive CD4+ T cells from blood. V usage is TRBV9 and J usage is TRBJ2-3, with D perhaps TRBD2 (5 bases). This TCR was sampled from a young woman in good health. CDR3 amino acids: CASSVAGTRDTQYF. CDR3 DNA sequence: TGTGCCAGCAGCGTAGCGGGAACGCGAGATACGCAGTATTTT.